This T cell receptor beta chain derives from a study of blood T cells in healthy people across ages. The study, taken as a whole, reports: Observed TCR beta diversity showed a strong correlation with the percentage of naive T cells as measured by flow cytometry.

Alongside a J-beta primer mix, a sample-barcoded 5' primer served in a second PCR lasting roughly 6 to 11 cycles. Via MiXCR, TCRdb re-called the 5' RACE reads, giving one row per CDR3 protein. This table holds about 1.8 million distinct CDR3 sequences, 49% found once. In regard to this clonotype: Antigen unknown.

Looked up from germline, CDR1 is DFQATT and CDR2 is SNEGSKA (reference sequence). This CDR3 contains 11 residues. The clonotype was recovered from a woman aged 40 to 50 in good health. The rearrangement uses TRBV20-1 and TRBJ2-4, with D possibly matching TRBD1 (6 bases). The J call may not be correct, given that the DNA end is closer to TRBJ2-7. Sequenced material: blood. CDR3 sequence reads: CSAEQGYEQYF. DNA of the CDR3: TGCAGTGCTGAGCAGGGGTACGAGCAGTACTTC.